Listed here are 12 T cell receptor beta chains from one sample, sequenced in a study of T cell changes during pregnancy in multiple sclerosis. Assay used: immunoSEQ multiplex PCR; TCRdb lists only in-frame clones, some missing. Altogether 90,000 to 120,000 clones are present, about 89% being singletons, with the ten largest covering 3% to 3.5%. This specimen consisted of peripheral blood, obtained after pregnancy. These receptors all come from a female donor with multiple sclerosis, enrolled in a pregnancy study.

This rearrangement joins TRBV5-1 to TRBJ2-1; 10 bases are a match to TRBD1. The V segment lost 7 bases and the J segment 3 bases; nucleotides outside the gene matches: 4. This CDR3 contains 14 residues. The germline V gene encodes CDR1 SGHRS and CDR2 YFSETQ. The CDR3 coding sequence is TGCGCCAGCGTCCGGGACAGGGGCTACAATGAGCAGTTCTTC. Translating it yields CASVRDRGYNEQFF.

Comments on this clone: Since no conserved phenylalanine or tryptophan closes the CDR3, a read error is the likely cause. Because the CDR3's place on the DNA is in doubt, the DNA is left out and the CDR3 is given as listed by TCRdb. The chain combines TRBV10-1 with TRBJ1-4; the D call in the table, TRBD1, was not verified against the DNA. Germline V gives CDR1 WNHNN, CDR2 SYGVQD (reference sequence). The CDR3 adds up to 10 amino acids, both ends counted. The CDR3 loop reads CATLGTTCLG.

The chain is built from TRBV19 and TRBJ1-2; TRBD1 might be the D (5 bases). The germline CDR1 and CDR2 sequences are LNHDA and SQIVND (reference sequence). V was trimmed by 3 bases and J by 1 base, leaving 12 bases between them. This CDR3 has 15 residues. The CDR3 is CASSIKGASNYGYTF. CDR3 DNA sequence: TGTGCCAGTAGTATCAAAGGGGCAAGTAACTATGGCTACACCTTC.

The chain carries TRBV6-5 and TRBJ2-7; 7 bases agree with TRBD1. The CDR3 spans 15 residues. Germline assignment: CDR1 MNHEY and CDR2 SVGAGI. The ends lost 0 bases at V and 0 bases at J; junction bases unmatched: 2. CDR3 DNA sequence: TGTGCCAGCAGTTACTCGACAGGGAACTCCTACGAGCAGTACTTC. Residues: CASSYSTGNSYEQYF.

The chain employs TRBV29-1 and TRBJ2-3; 7 bases fit TRBD1. Germline V gives CDR1 SQVTM, CDR2 ANQGSEA. The junction had 9 bases not matched to a gene; V was cut back by 6 bases and J by 6 bases. The CDR3 totals 13 residues. The CDR3, as DNA: TGCAGCGTCGCCAACAGGGGCCGGGATACGCAGTATTTT. Amino acids: CSVANRGRDTQYF.

The J gene is TRBJ2-3, the V gene TRBV19; 7 positions match TRBD1. Germline-derived CDR1 and CDR2 are LNHDA and SQIVND (reference sequence). Trimming at V came to 6 bases and at J to 0 bases, leaving 3 bases not matched to a gene. The CDR3 is 14 residues long. The CDR3 protein is CASRRQGSTDTQYF. The CDR3 nucleotides are TGTGCCAGTAGGAGACAGGGAAGCACAGATACGCAGTATTTT.

The CDR3 sequence: CASSQDRWGLASSYEQYF. In nucleotides, the CDR3 is TGTGCCAGCAGCCAAGATAGATGGGGACTAGCATCCTCCTACGAGCAGTACTTC. The rearrangement joins TRBV4-2 to TRBJ2-7; TRBD2 matches at 9 bases. This CDR3 has 18 residues. V lost 0 bases and J lost 0; bases outside the gene matches: 9. CDR1 is LGHNA, CDR2 YNFKEQ, per germline.

This clone was detected once. The chain links TRBV19 to TRBJ1-1; D is uncertain. Deletions cut 3 bases from V and 6 bases from J, with 5 bases between. The CDR3 is made up of 11 amino acids. Germline values: CDR1 LNHDA, CDR2 SQIVND (reference sequence). The CDR3 loop is CASSIFSEAFF. CDR3 in DNA: TGTGCCAGTAGTATCTTTTCTGAAGCTTTCTTT.

The chain couples TRBV14 to TRBJ1-4; no firm D call. V shed 0 bases and J shed 8 bases, with 10 bases lying between them. The CDR3 sequence is 14 residues long. Germline V lookup: CDR1 SGHDN, CDR2 FVKESK. The DNA for the CDR3 is TGTGCCAGCAGCCAAGATCGGGGTGGAGAAAAACTGTTTTTT. Residues: CASSQDRGGEKLFF.

This clone was detected a few times. The DNA of the CDR3 is TGTGCCAGCCGGATCCGGGACAGGGCCTACGAGCAGTACTTC. Protein sequence: CASRIRDRAYEQYF. The J gene is TRBJ2-7, the V gene TRBV2, with TRBD1 matching 9 bases. Trimming removed 8 bases from V and 2 bases from J; junction bases left unmatched: 7. This CDR3 has 14 residues. Germline V gene lookup returns CDR1 SNHLY and CDR2 FYNNEI.

The rearrangement links TRBV5-1 to TRBJ2-6; 9 bases are a match to TRBD1. The CDR3 covers 19 residues. CDR1 is SGHRS, CDR2 YFSETQ, per germline. V lost 4 bases and J lost 3; bases outside the gene matches: 14. The CDR3 DNA sequence: TGCGCCAGCAGCCGAACCACAGGGGGCGCCGGTGGTGGGGCCAACGTCCTGACTTTC. Its protein product is CASSRTTGGAGGGANVLTF. The variable domain in full, completed from reference TRBV5-1 and TRBJ2-6, reads KAGVTQTPRYLIKTRGQQVTLSCSPISGHRSVSWYQQTPGQGLQFLFEYFSETQRNKGNFPGRFSGRQFSNSRSEMNVSTLELGDSALYLCASSRTTGGAGGGANVLTFGAGSRLTVL.

The chain uses TRBV5-4 and TRBJ2-3, with 12 bases fitting TRBD1. This CDR3 comprises 14 residues. Germline CDR1 is SGHNT and CDR2 is YYREEE (reference sequence). After removal of 7 bases from V and 9 bases from J, the junction contained 9 bases not matched to a gene. This chain's CDR3 is CASGPRGQGATQYF. The CDR3 bases are TGTGCCAGCGGCCCCCGGGGACAGGGGGCCACGCAGTATTTT. The whole variable domain, filled in from reference TRBV5-4 and TRBJ2-3, reads ETGVTQSPTHLIKTRGQQVTLRCSSQSGHNTVSWYQQALGQGPQFIFQYYREEENGRGNFPPRFSGLQFPNYSSELNVNALELDDSALYLCASGPRGQGATQYFGPGTRLTVL.